Shown below are 28 T cell receptor beta chains from a single sample sequenced in a study of CD8 T cells in Susac syndrome (dated by TCRdb to the late 2010s). The library was made by the immunoSEQ multiplex PCR assay. RNA was extracted using the RNeasy kit, and about 0.45 to 1 ug of the RNA was reverse transcribed with random hexamers. TCRdb reworked the public reads: Q25 trimming with fastp, MiXCR clone assembly, productive beta chains retained. Each CDR3 protein gets just one entry, which takes the most common genes and DNA from the rows behind it. Counted in this sample were 150,000 to 200,000 distinct CDR3 sequences; about 93% of them appeared once. The top ten constitute just over 0.13% of the sample. The sample taken for sequencing was CD4+ T cells from PBMCs. All receptors derive from a human donor in good health.

The chain employs TRBV3-1 and TRBJ2-7; no definite D call. The CDR3 extends over 13 amino acids. Per the germline V gene, CDR1 is LGHDT and CDR2 is YNNKEL (reference sequence). Trimming left V 1 base short and J 2 bases short, with 6 bases between. The CDR3 reads CASSQGFPYEQYF. The CDR3 DNA reads as TGTGCCAGCAGCCAAGGTTTTCCCTACGAGCAGTACTTC.

V usage is TRBV14 and J usage is TRBJ1-2, with 7 bases lining up with TRBD1. The CDR3 is 14 amino acids. Germline CDR1 and CDR2: SGHDN and FVKESK. The V and J ends lost 4 bases and 4 bases, in that order; junction bases with no gene match: 6. The CDR3, as DNA: TGTGCCAGCAGCCGCGGGACAGCCGTCTATGGCTACACCTTC. As protein: CASSRGTAVYGYTF. The complete variable domain, with remaining parts taken from reference TRBV14 and TRBJ1-2, reads EAGVTQFPSHSVIEKGQTVTLRCDPISGHDNLYWYRRVMGKEIKFLLHFVKESKQDESGMPNNRFLAERTGGTYSTLKVQPAELEDSGVYFCASSRGTAVYGYTFGSGTRLTVV.

This clonotype has just one count. The V and J genes are TRBV25-1 and TRBJ2-7; 10 nucleotides match TRBD1. CDR1 MGHDK and CDR2 SYGVNS come from the germline V gene. The V gene end was trimmed by 4 bases and the J gene end by 2 bases; junction bases not matched to a gene: 14. CDR3 size: 18 residues. CDR3 region: CASSGGQGTGPRAYEQYF. The DNA of the CDR3 is TGTGCCAGCAGTGGGGGACAGGGGACGGGTCCCAGGGCCTACGAGCAGTACTTC.

This clonotype has just a few counts. In DNA, the CDR3 is TGTGCCAGCAGTGTGACAGGCTACGAGCAGTACTTC. Translated: CASSVTGYEQYF. The genes are TRBV2 and TRBJ2-7; maybe TRBD1 (6 bases). Trimming removed 4 bases at V and 3 bases at J, with 7 bases between. Germline lookup yields CDR1 SNHLY and CDR2 FYNNEI. The CDR3 runs 12 residues. The whole variable domain, filled in from reference TRBV2 and TRBJ2-7, reads EPEVTQTPSHQVTQMGQEVILRCVPISNHLYFYWYRQILGQKVEFLVSFYNNEISEKSEIFDDQFSVERPDGSNFTLKIRSTKLEDSAMYFCASSVTGYEQYFGPGTRLTVT.

The chain has TRBV3-1 and TRBJ1-3; the match to TRBD1 covers 7 bases. The V gene end was trimmed by 5 bases and the J gene end by 2 bases; junction bases not matched to a gene: 0. The CDR3 consists of 13 residues. CDR1 LGHDT and CDR2 YNNKEL come from the germline V gene (reference sequence). The CDR3 reads CASSGTAGNTIYF. DNA of the CDR3: TGTGCCAGCAGCGGGACAGCTGGAAACACCATATATTTT.

The chain uses TRBV6-5 and TRBJ2-7, with unresolved D. The CDR3 is 14 residues long. Trimming stripped 2 bases from V and 5 bases from J, with 13 bases between. Germline V CDR1 and CDR2: MNHEY, SVGAGI. The CDR3 loop reads CASSYQGHLDEQYF. CDR3 DNA sequence: TGTGCCAGCAGTTACCAAGGGCACCTCGACGAGCAGTACTTC.

The chain is built from TRBV6-6 and TRBJ2-5; D gene ambiguous. V was pared by 2 bases and J by 4 bases, with 14 bases between. The germline CDR1 and CDR2 sequences are MNHNY and SVGAGI (reference sequence). The CDR3 sequence is 15 residues long. Written as DNA, the CDR3 is TGTGCCAGCAGTTACAAAGACGGCCGGAGAGAGACCCAGTACTTC. Translating it yields CASSYKDGRRETQYF.

This clonotype was recorded once. The chain links TRBV2 to TRBJ2-7; D is uncertain. The CDR3 spans 12 residues. Germline CDR1 is SNHLY and CDR2 is FYNNEI. The V end was cut by 3 bases, the J end by 0 bases, with 3 bases between. CDR3 loop: CASSDVSYEQYF. The CDR3 nucleotides read TGTGCCAGCAGTGATGTCTCCTACGAGCAGTACTTC.

This sequence joins TRBV7-9 and TRBJ2-7; the match to TRBD1 covers 10 bases. Unmatched junction bases numbered 6, after V lost 5 bases and J lost 5 bases. This CDR3 comprises 14 residues. Germline-derived CDR1 and CDR2 are SEHNR and FQNEAQ (reference sequence). CDR3 DNA: TGTGCCAGCAGCCGGGGACAGGGGCTTGACGAGCAGTACTTC. Encoded protein: CASSRGQGLDEQYF.

This clonotype was observed a single time. V is TRBV12-5 and J is TRBJ1-1, with D perhaps TRBD1 (5 bases). CDR1 and CDR2 from the germline V gene are LGHNT and FRNRAP. The CDR3 length is 15 residues. Deletions cut 0 bases from V and 5 bases from J, with 13 bases between. The CDR3 protein is CASGLVGRVGTEAFF. CDR3 coding DNA: TGTGCTAGTGGTTTGGTAGGCAGGGTGGGAACTGAAGCTTTCTTT.

This sequence joins TRBV20-1 and TRBJ1-2; D unresolved. The CDR3 totals 13 residues. The ends were cut back, 6 bases at V and 0 bases at J, with 11 bases in the middle. Germline V gene data show CDR1 as DFQATT and CDR2 as SNEGSKA (reference sequence). CDR3 DNA: TGCAGTGCCTCAGAGATCACTAACTATGGCTACACCTTC. This translates into CSASEITNYGYTF.

This chain uses TRBV12-3 or TRBV12-4 with TRBJ2-1; D is unresolved. This CDR3 is 11 amino acids long. V was pared by 5 bases and J by 6 bases, with 5 bases between. The CDR3 sequence is CASSPSNEQFF. CDR3 bases: TGTGCCAGCAGTCCTAGCAATGAGCAGTTCTTC.

This chain links TRBV7-9 with TRBJ2-5; D may correspond to TRBD1 or TRBD2 (5 bases each). This CDR3 comprises 13 residues. Between the trimmed V and J ends, which lost 10 bases and 2 bases, there was a span of 14 bases. Germline loops: CDR1 SEHNR, CDR2 FQNEAQ (reference sequence). CDR3 nucleotides: TGTGCCACCACGCTGGGACCACAAGAGACCCAGTACTTC. It is translated as CATTLGPQETQYF.

The chain links TRBV3-1 to TRBJ2-7, with D hard to call. Trimming pared 3 bases from V and 0 bases from J, leaving 6 bases between. The CDR3 spans 13 residues. Looked up from germline, CDR1 is LGHDT and CDR2 is YNNKEL (reference sequence). Here the CDR3 DNA reads TGTGCCAGCAGCCATCAGAACTCCTACGAGCAGTACTTC. It translates to CASSHQNSYEQYF.

The chain employs TRBV18 and TRBJ2-1; tentative D call: TRBD1 (5 bases). The CDR3 loop spans 14 amino acids. Trimming removed 0 bases at V and 8 bases at J, with 11 bases between. Germline values: CDR1 KGHSH, CDR2 LQKENI. The CDR3 DNA reads TGTGCCAGCTCACCACCGCCTGGGGCGGATGAGCAGTTCTTC. Translating gives CASSPPPGADEQFF.

This chain connects TRBV6-1 to TRBJ2-1, with TRBD2 matching 13 bases. Looked up from germline, CDR1 is MNHNS and CDR2 is SASEGT. The CDR3 contains 17 residues. V gave up 6 bases and J gave up 7 bases; unmatched junction bases: 12. The CDR3 spells CASSLGLAGSRGNEQFF. DNA of the CDR3: TGTGCCAGCAGCTTGGGACTAGCGGGGAGTAGGGGGAATGAGCAGTTCTTC.

The chain links TRBV4-1 to TRBJ2-3; D may be TRBD2 (5 bases). V dropped 1 base and J dropped 7 bases, with 9 bases sitting between them. The CDR3 loop spans 13 amino acids. Per the germline V gene, CDR1 is MGHRA and CDR2 is YSYEKL. CDR3 loop: CASSQVGVNTQYF. The CDR3 coding sequence is TGCGCCAGCAGCCAAGTGGGAGTTAATACGCAGTATTTT.

The CDR3, as DNA: TGCAGCGTTGGAGAGAGCTCCTATAATTCACCCCTCCACTTT. Protein: CSVGESSYNSPLHF. The gene calls are TRBV29-1 and TRBJ1-6, with D unclear. Germline V gives CDR1 SQVTM, CDR2 ANQGSEA. V was cut by 4 bases and J by 0 bases, with 7 bases left in between. There are 14 residues in the CDR3.

V gene TRBV13 combines with J gene TRBJ2-3; the match to TRBD2 covers 8 bases. CDR3 length: 16 residues. Germline V gene sequence: CDR1 PRHDT, CDR2 FYEKMQ (reference sequence). Trimming removed 5 bases from V and 1 base from J; junction bases left unmatched: 8. The CDR3 is CASSHLWRGGTDTQYF. Here the CDR3 DNA reads TGTGCCAGCAGCCATCTCTGGCGGGGGGGCACAGATACGCAGTATTTT.

This chain joins TRBV12-3 or TRBV12-4 and TRBJ2-7; 9 bases line up with TRBD1. The length of the CDR3 is 14 residues. V lost 3 bases, J lost 3 bases, and 3 bases stayed unmatched. In DNA form, the CDR3 reads TGTGCCAGCAGTTTTGGGGGACAGGGCTACGAGCAGTACTTC. Its translation is CASSFGGQGYEQYF.

The V call is TRBV7-9, the J call TRBJ2-7; TRBD1 is a possible D gene (6 bases). This CDR3 region has 13 residues. Trimming shortened V by 5 bases and J by 4 bases, and 12 bases separated the two germline ends. The V gene's germline CDR1 is SEHNR and CDR2 FQNEAQ (reference sequence). The CDR3 is CASSPGDGYEQYF. In DNA form, the CDR3 reads TGTGCCAGCAGCCCAGGGGACGGGTACGAGCAGTACTTC.

The V gene is TRBV9, the J gene TRBJ2-7; D might be TRBD1 or TRBD2, each matching 5 bases. Trimming removed 0 bases at V and 2 bases at J, with 15 bases between. CDR1 SGDLS and CDR2 YYNGEE come from the germline V gene. The CDR3 covers 16 residues. The CDR3 sequence is CASSVAGTEVAYEQYF. CDR3 sequence (DNA): TGTGCCAGCAGCGTAGCTGGGACCGAAGTTGCCTACGAGCAGTACTTC.

V gene TRBV6-2 or TRBV6-3 combines with J gene TRBJ2-5; 9 nucleotides align to TRBD1. With V trimmed by 5 bases and J by 2 bases, 9 bases remained unmatched. Germline CDR1 is MNHEY and CDR2 is SVGEGT. The CDR3 is 16 residues long. CDR3 sequence (DNA): TGTGCCAGCAGTAGATCCGGGACAGGGAGGCAAGAGACCCAGTACTTC. Its translation: CASSRSGTGRQETQYF.

J is TRBJ2-4 and V is TRBV6-1; 8 bases map to TRBD1. V lost 6 bases and J lost 8; bases outside the gene matches: 6. The germline V gene has CDR1 MNHNS and CDR2 SASEGT. The CDR3 spans 13 residues. This CDR3 is CASSIETGDIQYF. In DNA form, the CDR3 reads TGTGCCAGCAGCATAGAGACAGGGGACATTCAGTACTTC.

This sequence joins TRBV5-1 and TRBJ2-3; the D gene is possibly TRBD1 (5 bases). This CDR3 has 16 residues. V was trimmed by 1 base and J by 2 bases, leaving 14 bases between them. CDR1 is SGHRS and CDR2 is YFSETQ in the germline V gene. The CDR3 sequence: CASSLWARDTTDTQYF. As DNA, the CDR3 is TGCGCCAGCAGCTTGTGGGCCAGGGATACCACAGATACGCAGTATTTT. Supplemented by reference TRBV5-1 and TRBJ2-3, the full variable domain reads KAGVTQTPRYLIKTRGQQVTLSCSPISGHRSVSWYQQTPGQGLQFLFEYFSETQRNKGNFPGRFSGRQFSNSRSEMNVSTLELGDSALYLCASSLWARDTTDTQYFGPGTRLTVL.

This chain links TRBV20-1 with TRBJ2-3; the D is unclear. The V gene lost 0 bases and the J gene lost 1 base, with 8 bases spanning the gap. CDR3 length: 14 residues. From germline, CDR1 is DFQATT and CDR2 SNEGSKA (reference sequence). DNA for the CDR3: TGCAGTGCTAGAGATATCCTCCGCACAGATACGCAGTATTTT. Translating it yields CSARDILRTDTQYF.

This chain joins TRBV6-5 and TRBJ2-5; D might be TRBD1 (6 bases). Germline CDR1 MNHEY, CDR2 SVGAGI. The ends were cut back, 10 bases at V and 5 bases at J, with 23 bases in the middle. CDR3 length: 15 amino acids. The CDR3 loop is CATHGIGVRGETQYF. DNA of the CDR3: TGTGCCACTCATGGAATTGGGGTGAGGGGGGAGACCCAGTACTTC.

The chain employs TRBV9 and TRBJ2-5, with D possibly called TRBD1 or TRBD2 (5 bases each). Germline V CDR1 and CDR2: SGDLS, YYNGEE. The V and J ends lost 4 bases and 3 bases respectively, with 13 bases between them. The CDR3 totals 14 residues. The CDR3 spells CASSRGDGEETQYF. In nucleotides, the CDR3 is TGTGCCAGCAGCCGAGGGGACGGCGAAGAGACCCAGTACTTC. Complete variable domain (other parts from reference TRBV9 and TRBJ2-5): DSGVTQTPKHLITATGQRVTLRCSPRSGDLSVYWYQQSLDQGLQFLIQYYNGEERAKGNILERFSAQQFPDLHSELNLSSLELGDSALYFCASSRGDGEETQYFGPGTRLLVL.